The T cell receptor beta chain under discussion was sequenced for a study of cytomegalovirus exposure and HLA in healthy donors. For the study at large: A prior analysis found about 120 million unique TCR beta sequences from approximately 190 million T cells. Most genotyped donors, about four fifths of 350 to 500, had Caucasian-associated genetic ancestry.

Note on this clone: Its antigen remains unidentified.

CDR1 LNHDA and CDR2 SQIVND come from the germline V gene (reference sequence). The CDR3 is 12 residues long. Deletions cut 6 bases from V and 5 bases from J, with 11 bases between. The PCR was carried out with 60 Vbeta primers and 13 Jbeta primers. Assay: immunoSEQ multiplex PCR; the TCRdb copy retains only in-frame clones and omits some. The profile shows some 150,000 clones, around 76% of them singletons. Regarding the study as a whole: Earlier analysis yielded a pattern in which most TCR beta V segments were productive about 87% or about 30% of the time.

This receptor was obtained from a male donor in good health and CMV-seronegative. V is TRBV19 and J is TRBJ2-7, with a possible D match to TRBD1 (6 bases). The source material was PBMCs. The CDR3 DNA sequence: TGTGCCAGTAGACAGGGCTATGACGAGCAGTACTTC. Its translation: CASRQGYDEQYF.